A single sample gave rise to the 18 T cell receptor beta chains below, sequenced in a study of radiotherapy plus CTLA-4 blockade in lung cancer (dated by TCRdb to 2017 to 2018). The library came from the immunoSEQ multiplex PCR assay. Held by TCRdb, this immuneACCESS table contains in-frame sequences only and omits some clones. Under half of the omission traces to an unresolved V gene where checked; the cause of the rest is unknown. Counted in this sample were some 60,000 clones; 77% of them appeared once. The ten largest account for 3.5% to 4.5% of the sample. The specimen comprised peripheral blood, sampled from a patient treated with radiotherapy plus ipilimumab. The receptors stem from a human donor with non-small cell lung cancer who had a partial response to radiotherapy plus ipilimumab.

The V and J genes are TRBV6-1 and TRBJ1-2; 8 positions agree with TRBD1. The CDR3 is 14 residues long. Trimming took 2 bases from V and 2 from J; bases not matched to a gene: 1. Germline values: CDR1 MNHNS, CDR2 SASEGT. Here the CDR3 DNA reads TGTGCCAGCAGTGAACAGGGGGCAAACTATGGCTACACCTTC. It specifies CASSEQGANYGYTF.

This chain uses TRBV11-2 with TRBJ1-1; possible D gene TRBD1, 6 bases. The CDR3 loop spans 15 amino acids. Germline-derived CDR1 and CDR2 are SGHAT and FQNNGV. V lost 1 base to trimming and J lost 4 bases, with 13 bases between them. The CDR3 region is CASSLVQGEFTEAFF. The CDR3 region has the DNA TGTGCCAGCAGCTTAGTACAGGGCGAATTCACTGAAGCTTTCTTT. The variable domain in full, completed from reference TRBV11-2 and TRBJ1-1, reads EAGVAQSPRYKIIEKRQSVAFWCNPISGHATLYWYQQILGQGPKLLIQFQNNGVVDDSQLPKDRFSAERLKGVDSTLKIQPAKLEDSAVYLCASSLVQGEFTEAFFGQGTRLTVV.

The chain joins TRBV11-2 to TRBJ1-5, with a tentative D call TRBD1 (5 bases). Trimming cost V 1 base and J 1 base, with 8 bases left between them. This CDR3 has 15 amino acids. CDR1 and CDR2 (germline): SGHAT, FQNNGV. The CDR3 DNA reads as TGTGCCAGCAGCTTAGGAGCAGGGAGCAATCAGCCCCAGCATTTT. Its translation is CASSLGAGSNQPQHF.

The chain has TRBV19 and TRBJ2-5; D is possibly TRBD1 (7 bases). The CDR3 runs 14 residues. Germline CDR1 LNHDA, CDR2 SQIVND (reference sequence). V shed 3 bases and J shed 2 bases, with 10 bases lying between them. The CDR3: CASSISGGQETQYF. The CDR3 nucleotides read TGTGCCAGTAGTATCTCAGGGGGGCAAGAGACCCAGTACTTC.

The chain uses TRBV9 and TRBJ2-5; D is possibly TRBD1 (6 bases). Germline values: CDR1 SGDLS, CDR2 YYNGEE. The CDR3 covers 13 residues. V was trimmed by 4 bases and J by 1 base, leaving 8 bases between them. The DNA for the CDR3 is TGTGCCAGCAGCATGGACAGCCAAGAGACCCAGTACTTC. This gives the protein CASSMDSQETQYF.

V usage is TRBV9 and J usage is TRBJ2-3; 7 nucleotides agree with TRBD2. With V trimmed by 4 bases and J by 1 base, 12 bases remained unmatched. CDR1 and CDR2 from the germline V gene are SGDLS and YYNGEE. The CDR3 is 17 amino acids. CDR3 residues: CASSPASRGDRTDTQYF. The CDR3 nucleotides read TGTGCCAGCAGCCCTGCGTCCCGGGGGGACCGCACAGATACGCAGTATTTT.

V and J are TRBV13 and TRBJ2-7, with unresolved D. This CDR3 has 15 amino acids. V lost 5 bases and J 5 bases, leaving 19 bases between the germline ends. Per germline, CDR1 PRHDT and CDR2 FYEKMQ (reference sequence). CDR3 region: CASSPTSSRPHEQYF. CDR3 sequence (DNA): TGTGCCAGCAGCCCGACAAGCTCTCGCCCCCACGAGCAGTACTTC.

For this clone: A junction end diverges from the germline sequence, so it may reflect a read error. The chain uses TRBV7-9 and TRBJ2-7, with TRBD1 as a possible D gene (5 bases). CDR1 is SEHNR and CDR2 is FQNEAQ in the germline V gene (reference sequence). The CDR3 is 13 residues long. The CDR3 nucleotides are TGTGCCGGCAGCTTAGGGCCCGACAGCGAGCAGTACTTC. Translation gives CAGSLGPDSEQYF.

V and J are TRBV19 and TRBJ2-6; D might be TRBD1 (5 bases). V was trimmed by 3 bases and J by 4 bases, leaving 16 bases between them. The CDR3 runs to 17 residues. Germline values: CDR1 LNHDA, CDR2 SQIVND (reference sequence). The CDR3 bases are TGTGCCAGTAGTATTGAAGGGGTCACATCAGGGGCCAACGTCCTGACTTTC. This sequence encodes CASSIEGVTSGANVLTF.

The chain is built from TRBV29-1 and TRBJ2-7; possibly TRBD1 for D (7 bases). The CDR3 length is 14 residues. Between the trimmed V and J ends, which lost 7 bases and 5 bases, there was a span of 21 bases. Germline CDR1 reads SQVTM; CDR2 reads ANQGSEA. CDR3 sequence (DNA): TGCAGCGCGTATCCGACAGGGAGGATGAACGAGCAGTACTTC. Protein product: CSAYPTGRMNEQYF.

The chain joins TRBV6-6 to TRBJ2-7; 8 nucleotides match TRBD1. CDR3 size: 14 residues. Losses at the gene ends were 10 bases for V and 1 base for J; bases not matched to a gene: 9. Germline V gene data show CDR1 as MNHNY and CDR2 as SVGAGI (reference sequence). CDR3 DNA: TGTGCCATCACGGACAGGGTCTGGTCCTACGAGCAGTACTTC. Translation: CAITDRVWSYEQYF.

A note on this clone: This sample also contains other DNA sequences that code for the same CDR3. The V and J genes are TRBV27 and TRBJ2-7; TRBD1 agrees at 10 bases. V dropped 4 bases and J dropped 3; count of bases not matched to a gene: 3. Germline-derived CDR1 and CDR2 are MNHEY and SMNVEV (reference sequence). The CDR3 has 14 residues. CDR3 sequence (DNA): TGTGCCAGCAGTTCCCGGGACAGGGGCTACGAGCAGTACTTC. This sequence encodes CASSSRDRGYEQYF.

The V gene is TRBV6-6, the J gene TRBJ1-3; 7 bases match TRBD1. The CDR3 consists of 14 residues. J gave up 2 bases and V 5 bases, and 3 bases lay outside the gene matches. In germline, CDR1 is MNHNY, CDR2 SVGAGI (reference sequence). The CDR3 reads CASSTGTAGNTIYF. CDR3 sequence (DNA): TGTGCCAGCAGTACCGGGACAGCTGGAAACACCATATATTTT.

This chain uses TRBV2 with TRBJ1-2; 8 nucleotides line up with TRBD1. The CDR3 runs 14 residues. Per the germline V gene, CDR1 is SNHLY and CDR2 is FYNNEI. Trimming took 3 bases from V and 5 from J; bases not matched to a gene: 5. The CDR3 region has the DNA TGTGCCAGCAGTGACAGGGGGCGCAGGTATGGCTACACCTTC. Protein: CASSDRGRRYGYTF.

The chain has TRBV4-1 and TRBJ1-3; TRBD1 matches at 7 bases. J was trimmed by 2 bases and V by 1 base; bases with no gene match: 5. Germline CDR1 reads MGHRA; CDR2 reads YSYEKL. This CDR3 has 16 amino acids. CDR3 protein: CASSQGPGGTGNTIYF. The CDR3 DNA is TGCGCCAGCAGCCAAGGACCAGGGGGGACTGGAAACACCATATATTTT.

This clone was counted a few times. V usage is TRBV29-1 and J usage is TRBJ2-3, with 7 nucleotides matching TRBD2. Unmatched junction bases numbered 4, after V lost 0 bases and J lost 1 base. The CDR3 runs 15 residues. CDR1 is SQVTM, CDR2 ANQGSEA, per germline. The CDR3 DNA sequence: TGCAGCGTTGAAGATCGGCTAGCGGGCACAGATACGCAGTATTTT. Amino acids: CSVEDRLAGTDTQYF.

The gene calls are TRBV28 and TRBJ1-2; weak D call: TRBD1 (6 bases). With 4 bases removed from V and 5 bases from J, the gap between germline ends came to 8 bases. CDR1 and CDR2 (germline): MDHEN, SYDVKM. This CDR3 contains 12 residues. The CDR3 bases are TGTGCCAGCAGTTCAGGGGAATATGGCTACACCTTC. Translation: CASSSGEYGYTF.

The genes are TRBV7-9 and TRBJ2-6; D unresolved. Germline V gives CDR1 SEHNR, CDR2 FQNEAQ (reference sequence). This CDR3 has 17 residues. With 0 bases removed from V and 0 bases from J, the gap between germline ends came to 9 bases. The CDR3 region is CASSLANGGSGANVLTF. In nucleotides, the CDR3 is TGTGCCAGCAGCTTAGCGAATGGCGGCTCTGGGGCCAACGTCCTGACTTTC.